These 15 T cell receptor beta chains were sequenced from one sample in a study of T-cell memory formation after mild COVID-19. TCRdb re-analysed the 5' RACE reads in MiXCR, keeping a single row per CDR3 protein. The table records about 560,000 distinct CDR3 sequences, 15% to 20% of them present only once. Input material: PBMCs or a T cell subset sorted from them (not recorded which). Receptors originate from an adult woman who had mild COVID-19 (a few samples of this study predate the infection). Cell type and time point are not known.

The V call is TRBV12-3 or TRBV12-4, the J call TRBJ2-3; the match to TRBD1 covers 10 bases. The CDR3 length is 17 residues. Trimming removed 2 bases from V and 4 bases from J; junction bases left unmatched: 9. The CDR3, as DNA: TGTGCCAGCAGTTTAACGCGTGGGGACAGGGGCTCAGATACGCAGTATTTT. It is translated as CASSLTRGDRGSDTQYF.

The CDR3 DNA follows: TGTGCCAGCTCACGACTAGCCCACGAGGAGCAGTTCTTC. This gives the protein CASSRLAHEEQFF. The chain couples TRBV18 to TRBJ2-1; 7 nucleotides match TRBD2. The CDR3 spans 13 residues. Germline V gene sequence: CDR1 KGHSH, CDR2 LQKENI. The V segment lost 4 bases and the J segment 10 bases; nucleotides outside the gene matches: 7. Based on the CDR3 plus reference TRBV18 and TRBJ2-1, the full variable domain is NAGVMQNPRHLVRRRGQEARLRCSPMKGHSHVYWYRQLPEEGLKFMVYLQKENIIDESGMPKERFSAEFPKEGPSILRIQQVVRGDSAAYFCASSRLAHEEQFFGPGTRLTVL.

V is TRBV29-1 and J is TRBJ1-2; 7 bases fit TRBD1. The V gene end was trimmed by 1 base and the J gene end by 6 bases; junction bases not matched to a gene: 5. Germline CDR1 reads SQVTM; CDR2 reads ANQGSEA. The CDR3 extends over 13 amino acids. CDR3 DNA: TGCAGCGTTGAAGGACAGGGATATAATGGCTACACCTTC. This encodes CSVEGQGYNGYTF.

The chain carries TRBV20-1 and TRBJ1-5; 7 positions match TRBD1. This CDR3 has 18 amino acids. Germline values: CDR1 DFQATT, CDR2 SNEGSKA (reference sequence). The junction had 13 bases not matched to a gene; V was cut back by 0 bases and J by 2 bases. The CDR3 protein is CSARDVRRQGFRNQPQHF. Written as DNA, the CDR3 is TGCAGTGCTAGAGATGTCCGGAGACAGGGCTTTCGCAATCAGCCCCAGCATTTT.

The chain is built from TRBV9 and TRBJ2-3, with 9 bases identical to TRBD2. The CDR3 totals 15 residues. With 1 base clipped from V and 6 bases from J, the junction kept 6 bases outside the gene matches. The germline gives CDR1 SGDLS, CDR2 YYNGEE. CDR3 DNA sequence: TGTGCCAGCAGCGTAATAGCGGGAGTCGGGGATACGCAGTATTTT. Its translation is CASSVIAGVGDTQYF.

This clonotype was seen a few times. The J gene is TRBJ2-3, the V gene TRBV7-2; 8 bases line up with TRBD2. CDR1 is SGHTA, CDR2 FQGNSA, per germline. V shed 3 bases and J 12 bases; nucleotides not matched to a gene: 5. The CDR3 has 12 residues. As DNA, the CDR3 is TGTGCCAGCAGCTTCCTAGCGGGTGCACAGTATTTT. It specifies CASSFLAGAQYF.

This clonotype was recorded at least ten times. CDR3 loop: CSANRLFRKESTTDNEQFF. The DNA of the CDR3 is TGCAGTGCTAACAGGCTATTCCGAAAGGAATCAACCACGGACAATGAGCAGTTCTTC. The chain links TRBV20-1 to TRBJ2-1; weak D call: TRBD1 (5 bases). CDR1 DFQATT and CDR2 SNEGSKA come from the germline V gene (reference sequence). V was pared by 4 bases and J by 5 bases, with 30 bases between. The CDR3 contains 19 residues.

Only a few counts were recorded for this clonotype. The CDR3 protein is CASSLDRGRNTEAFF. DNA of the CDR3: TGTGCCAGCAGTTTAGACAGGGGGCGGAACACTGAAGCTTTCTTT. V usage is TRBV12-3 or TRBV12-4 and J usage is TRBJ1-1; 9 bases agree with TRBD1. The length of the CDR3 is 15 residues. The V segment lost 1 base and the J segment 1 base; nucleotides outside the gene matches: 1.

The CDR3 is CATSDPTAVPAEQYF. CDR3 coding DNA: TGTGCCACCAGTGATCCGACAGCCGTCCCGGCCGAGCAGTACTTC. The chain is built from TRBV24-1 and TRBJ2-7; D perhaps matches TRBD1 (5 bases). The CDR3 is made up of 15 amino acids. The ends were cut back, 3 bases at V and 6 bases at J, with 17 bases in the middle. CDR1 KGHDR and CDR2 SFDVKD come from the germline V gene.

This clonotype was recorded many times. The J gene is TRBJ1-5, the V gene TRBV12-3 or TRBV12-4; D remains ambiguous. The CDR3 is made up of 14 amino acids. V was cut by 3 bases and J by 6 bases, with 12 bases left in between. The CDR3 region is CASSLALGSQPQHF. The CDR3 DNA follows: TGTGCCAGCAGTTTGGCCTTGGGGTCTCAGCCCCAGCATTTT.

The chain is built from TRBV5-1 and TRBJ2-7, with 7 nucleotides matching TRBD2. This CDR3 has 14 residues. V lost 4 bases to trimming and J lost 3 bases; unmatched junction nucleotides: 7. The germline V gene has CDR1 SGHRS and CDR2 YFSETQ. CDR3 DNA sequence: TGCGCCAGCAGCCTCCCGGGGGGATTCTACGAGCAGTACTTC. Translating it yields CASSLPGGFYEQYF.

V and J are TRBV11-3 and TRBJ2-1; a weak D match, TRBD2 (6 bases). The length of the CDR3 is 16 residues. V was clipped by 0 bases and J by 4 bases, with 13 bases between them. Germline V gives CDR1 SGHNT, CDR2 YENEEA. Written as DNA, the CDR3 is TGTGCCAGCAGCTTAGATGGAGGGACTTCGTACAATGAGCAGTTCTTC. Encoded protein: CASSLDGGTSYNEQFF.

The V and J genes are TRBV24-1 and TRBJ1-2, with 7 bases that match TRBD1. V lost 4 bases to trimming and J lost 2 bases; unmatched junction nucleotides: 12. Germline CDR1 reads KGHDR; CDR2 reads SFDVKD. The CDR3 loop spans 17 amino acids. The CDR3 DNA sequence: TGTGCCACCAGTGACGCCGACGGGACAGACGCGAACTATGGCTACACCTTC. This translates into CATSDADGTDANYGYTF.

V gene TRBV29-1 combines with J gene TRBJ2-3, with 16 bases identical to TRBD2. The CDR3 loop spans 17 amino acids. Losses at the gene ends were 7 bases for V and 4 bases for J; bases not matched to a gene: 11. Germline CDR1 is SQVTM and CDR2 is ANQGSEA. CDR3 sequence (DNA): TGCAGCGCTGCCGGGACTAGCGGGAGGGTCCCCCCAGATACGCAGTATTTT. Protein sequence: CSAAGTSGRVPPDTQYF.

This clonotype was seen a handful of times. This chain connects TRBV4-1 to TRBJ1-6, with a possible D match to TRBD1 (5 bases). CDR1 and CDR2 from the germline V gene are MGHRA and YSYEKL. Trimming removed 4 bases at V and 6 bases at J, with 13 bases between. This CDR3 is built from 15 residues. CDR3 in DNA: TGCGCCAGCAGCCTCATGACAGAACTTAATTCACCCCTCCACTTT. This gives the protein CASSLMTELNSPLHF.